These 27 T cell receptor beta chains were all obtained from the same sample, sequenced in a study of T cell responses to AZD1222 COVID-19 vaccine. Sequenced by immunoSEQ multiplex PCR; TCRdb stores in-frame clones only, minus some. Of around 180,000 clones listed, 88% are singletons. Material: peripheral blood, obtained 28 days after the second AZD1222 dose. These receptors were collected from an adult who received the AZD1222 COVID-19 vaccine.

V usage is TRBV24-1 and J usage is TRBJ2-3; D may be TRBD1 (6 bases). Germline loops: CDR1 KGHDR, CDR2 SFDVKD. This CDR3 has 13 residues. V lost 7 bases and J lost 3, with 10 bases in between. CDR3 sequence (DNA): TGTGCCACCAGGTATCAGGGGACAGATACGCAGTATTTT. Its translation is CATRYQGTDTQYF.

J is TRBJ2-1 and V is TRBV19; D remains ambiguous. The germline gives CDR1 LNHDA, CDR2 SQIVND (reference sequence). With 4 bases removed from V and 8 bases from J, the gap between germline ends came to 9 bases. The CDR3 loop spans 12 amino acids. Written as DNA, the CDR3 is TGTGCCAGTAGTAGCCTGGGTCATGAGCAGTTCTTC. Translated, it gives CASSSLGHEQFF.

The rearrangement uses TRBV19 and TRBJ2-5, with 8 bases matching TRBD1. The CDR3 is made up of 12 amino acids. Germline V gene sequence: CDR1 LNHDA, CDR2 SQIVND (reference sequence). The trim removed 4 bases at V and 12 bases at J, leaving 7 bases unmatched. CDR3 DNA: TGTGCCAGTAGTACACAGACAGGGGCCAAGTACTTC. This translates into CASSTQTGAKYF.

This chain connects TRBV7-8 to TRBJ1-3, with D uncertain. Between the trimmed V and J ends, which lost 5 bases and 0 bases, there was a span of 8 bases. CDR3 length equals 14 residues. The germline gives CDR1 SGHVS, CDR2 FQNEAQ. CDR3 amino acids: CASSRSDSGNTIYF. The CDR3, as DNA: TGTGCCAGCAGCCGCTCGGACTCTGGAAACACCATATATTTT.

The V call is TRBV18, the J call TRBJ2-3, with D possibly matching TRBD1 (6 bases). The CDR3 length is 15 residues. Germline CDR1 reads KGHSH; CDR2 reads LQKENI. Trimming stripped 0 bases from V and 3 bases from J, with 10 bases between. CDR3 sequence reads: CASSPPTRGTDTQYF. In DNA, the CDR3 is TGTGCCAGCTCACCACCGACCAGGGGAACAGATACGCAGTATTTT.

This clone turned up a few times. The chain employs TRBV7-9 and TRBJ2-1; D is possibly TRBD1 or TRBD2 (5 bases each). The CDR3 is 11 amino acids. V lost 4 bases, J lost 12 bases, and 10 bases lay in between. Germline V gene lookup returns CDR1 SEHNR and CDR2 FQNEAQ (reference sequence). The CDR3, as DNA: TGTGCCAGCAGCTCGGGACCCCTGCAGTTCTTC. It codes for CASSSGPLQFF.

The chain employs TRBV7-9 and TRBJ2-3, with 10 bases fitting TRBD2. The CDR3 is 17 amino acids. Germline CDR1 SEHNR, CDR2 FQNEAQ (reference sequence). J gave up 0 bases and V 5 bases, and 8 bases lay outside the gene matches. The CDR3 is CASSPRTSGLSTDTQYF. CDR3 DNA sequence: TGTGCCAGCAGCCCCCGGACTAGCGGCCTTAGCACAGATACGCAGTATTTT.

The J gene is TRBJ1-6, the V gene TRBV7-2; D is undetermined. Trimming removed 3 bases from V and 10 bases from J, with 13 bases in between. Looked up from germline, CDR1 is SGHTA and CDR2 is FQGNSA. This CDR3 is 14 amino acids long. The CDR3 DNA reads as TGTGCCAGCAGCTTTGACCCCGAGGTATCACCCCTCCACTTT. Amino acids: CASSFDPEVSPLHF.

J is TRBJ1-4 and V is TRBV4-3, with unresolved D. With 0 bases removed from V and 5 bases from J, the gap between germline ends came to 16 bases. There are 17 residues in the CDR3. CDR1 and CDR2 (germline): LGHNA, YSLEER. The CDR3 here is CASSQEPPGGLNEKLFF. The CDR3 DNA reads as TGCGCCAGCAGCCAAGAACCTCCCGGAGGCCTAAATGAAAAACTGTTTTTT.

This clone was seen a single time. The CDR3, as DNA: TGTGCCAGTAGGGGACTCGTCTCCTACGAGCAGTACTTC. Its translation is CASRGLVSYEQYF. The chain uses TRBV19 and TRBJ2-7, with D possibly matching TRBD2 (6 bases). The CDR3 contains 13 residues. Trimming shortened V by 6 bases and J by 0 bases, and 9 bases separated the two germline ends. Per the germline V gene, CDR1 is LNHDA and CDR2 is SQIVND (reference sequence).

The gene calls are TRBV7-2 and TRBJ2-7; D is perhaps TRBD1 or TRBD2 (6 bases each). Germline CDR1 and CDR2: SGHTA and FQGNSA. Trimming removed 1 base from V and 0 bases from J, with 13 bases in between. The CDR3 is 16 amino acids. The CDR3 DNA follows: TGTGCCAGCAGCTTAGAGGGGGGACCCAGCTCCTACGAGCAGTACTTC. It encodes CASSLEGGPSSYEQYF.

The rearrangement uses TRBV24-1 and TRBJ1-1, with D possibly TRBD1 on 5 matching bases. Looked up from germline, CDR1 is KGHDR and CDR2 is SFDVKD. There are 15 residues in the CDR3. Trimming removed 0 bases from V and 2 bases from J, with 9 bases in between. CDR3 sequence (DNA): TGTGCCACCAGTGATTTGGGACACTTTAACACTGAAGCTTTCTTT. Amino acids: CATSDLGHFNTEAFF.

The J gene is TRBJ2-5, the V gene TRBV7-8, with D possibly matching TRBD2 (7 bases). V was shortened by 5 bases and J by 5 bases, with 18 bases between the two germline ends. The length of the CDR3 is 15 residues. CDR1 and CDR2 (germline): SGHVS, FQNEAQ. The CDR3 sequence: CASSTDSPREETQYF. CDR3 sequence (DNA): TGTGCCAGCAGCACGGACAGCCCGCGGGAGGAGACCCAGTACTTC. Using reference TRBV7-8 and TRBJ2-5 for the parts outside the CDR3, the full variable domain is GAGVSQSPRYKVAKRGQDVALRCDPISGHVSLFWYQQALGQGPEFLTYFQNEAQLDKSGLPSDRFFAERPEGSVSTLKIQRTQQEDSAVYLCASSTDSPREETQYFGPGTRLLVL.

This clone has a single count. This chain links TRBV7-9 with TRBJ2-7, with a tentative D call TRBD2 (5 bases). The CDR3 has 15 residues. V was shortened by 1 base and J by 6 bases, with 16 bases between the two germline ends. Germline CDR1 is SEHNR and CDR2 is FQNEAQ (reference sequence). CDR3 region: CASSLVMEVLLEQYF. The CDR3 DNA reads TGTGCCAGCAGCTTAGTGATGGAGGTCCTACTCGAGCAGTACTTC.

This clone was seen a few times. The chain employs TRBV6-4 and TRBJ2-4, with 9 bases that match TRBD2. Germline-derived CDR1 and CDR2 are MRHNA and SNTAGT. This CDR3 region has 18 residues. V lost 8 bases and J lost 0; bases outside the gene matches: 14. For the CDR3, the DNA is TGTGCCAGCGGGGTAACTCTAGCGGGACTTTTAGCCAAAAACATTCAGTACTTC. It specifies CASGVTLAGLLAKNIQYF.

The gene calls are TRBV9 and TRBJ2-1, with 7 bases identical to TRBD2. Germline V CDR1 and CDR2: SGDLS, YYNGEE. V shed 2 bases, J shed 5 bases, and the junction held 4 bases outside the gene matches. The CDR3 has 14 amino acids. The CDR3 sequence is CASSVAGEDNEQFF. Here the CDR3 DNA reads TGTGCCAGCAGCGTCGCGGGAGAGGACAATGAGCAGTTCTTC.

V usage is TRBV6-2 or TRBV6-3 and J usage is TRBJ2-7; 10 bases map to TRBD2. Looked up from germline, CDR1 is MNHEY and CDR2 is SVGEGT. The CDR3 length is 17 residues. Germline trimming cut 2 bases from V and 7 bases from J; bases unmatched to any gene: 14. The CDR3 region is CASSYPKPGTSDGEQYF. The CDR3 region has the DNA TGTGCCAGCAGTTACCCTAAACCCGGGACTAGCGACGGGGAGCAGTACTTC.

J is TRBJ2-3 and V is TRBV6-5; 10 positions match TRBD1. The germline CDR1 and CDR2 sequences are MNHEY and SVGAGI. The V and J ends lost 8 bases and 1 base, in that order; junction bases with no gene match: 6. The CDR3 length is 15 residues. The CDR3 nucleotides read TGTGCCAGCGGGGCGACAGGGGGCGGCACAGATACGCAGTATTTT. Translating it yields CASGATGGGTDTQYF.

This chain joins TRBV7-2 and TRBJ2-6, with 10 positions matching TRBD2. The CDR3 spans 17 residues. V lost 3 bases to trimming and J lost 3 bases; unmatched junction nucleotides: 5. CDR1 SGHTA and CDR2 FQGNSA come from the germline V gene. The CDR3 loop reads CASSFVSGRDGANVLTF. The CDR3 nucleotides are TGTGCCAGCAGCTTCGTAAGCGGGAGGGATGGGGCCAACGTCCTGACTTTC.

The chain is built from TRBV5-1 and TRBJ2-5; D remains ambiguous. V lost 0 bases, J lost 0 bases, and 3 bases lay in between. The germline CDR1 and CDR2 sequences are SGHRS and YFSETQ. The length of the CDR3 is 13 residues. In nucleotides, the CDR3 is TGCGCCAGCAGCTTGGGCTACCAAGAGACCCAGTACTTC. As protein: CASSLGYQETQYF.

The chain links TRBV7-2 to TRBJ2-1, with 7 bases lining up with TRBD2. The CDR3 runs 15 residues. CDR1 SGHTA and CDR2 FQGNSA come from the germline V gene. J gave up 9 bases and V 1 base, and 9 bases lay outside the gene matches. The CDR3 region has the DNA TGTGCCAGCAGCTTAGAGGCTAGCGGTACGGGTGAGCAGTTCTTC. This sequence encodes CASSLEASGTGEQFF.

The chain carries TRBV12-3 or TRBV12-4 and TRBJ2-7; no clear D gene. CDR3 length: 10 residues. V dropped 1 base and J dropped 11 bases, with 6 bases sitting between them. The CDR3 here is CASSLGTKYF. CDR3 nucleotides: TGTGCCAGCAGTTTAGGAACTAAGTACTTC.

V gene TRBV13 combines with J gene TRBJ1-1; tentatively, D is TRBD1 (6 bases). The germline V gene encodes CDR1 PRHDT and CDR2 FYEKMQ (reference sequence). V was clipped by 4 bases and J by 0 bases, with 12 bases between them. This CDR3 contains 15 residues. CDR3 protein: CASSSYRDMNTEAFF. The CDR3 nucleotides read TGTGCCAGCAGCTCGTACAGGGACATGAACACTGAAGCTTTCTTT.

This clone has just one count. The V gene is TRBV29-1, the J gene TRBJ2-7; D call uncertain. Germline-derived CDR1 and CDR2 are SQVTM and ANQGSEA. The CDR3 contains 12 residues. Trimming removed 3 bases from V and 0 bases from J, with 6 bases in between. The CDR3 sequence: CSVEVDSYEQYF. For the CDR3, the DNA is TGCAGCGTTGAGGTGGACTCCTACGAGCAGTACTTC.

The gene calls are TRBV19 and TRBJ2-7; TRBD1 aligns across 8 bases. The CDR3 is 14 residues long. Germline CDR1 LNHDA, CDR2 SQIVND (reference sequence). The V gene end was trimmed by 4 bases and the J gene end by 5 bases; junction bases not matched to a gene: 7. The DNA of the CDR3 is TGTGCCAGTAGTACGGACAGGGCAGTCCACGAGCAGTACTTC. Its translation is CASSTDRAVHEQYF.

V usage is TRBV7-2 and J usage is TRBJ2-7; D call uncertain. The V end lost 5 bases, the J end lost 3 bases, and 5 bases lay between the germline ends. The CDR3 runs 11 residues. Germline V gene data show CDR1 as SGHTA and CDR2 as FQGNSA. CDR3 residues: CASSAYYEQYF. The CDR3 DNA reads as TGTGCCAGCAGCGCTTACTACGAGCAGTACTTC.

This clone was seen once. The genes are TRBV28 and TRBJ2-7; D not resolved. The CDR3 consists of 14 residues. Germline CDR1 is MDHEN and CDR2 is SYDVKM. Trimming removed 2 bases from V and 3 bases from J, with 11 bases in between. For the CDR3, the DNA is TGTGCCAGCAGTTTAGGTGGGAACTTCTACGAGCAGTACTTC. Translation: CASSLGGNFYEQYF.